The T cell receptor beta chain described here comes from a study of cytomegalovirus exposure and HLA in healthy donors. Study results and caveats: The authors listed some 160 TCR beta chains as cytomegalovirus-associated. The TCR clusters that emerged in the first cohort tended, a later analysis found, to co-occur in the roughly 110 validation repertoires. The dataset shows that most TCR sequences were rare, while some public TCRs occurred in many donors.

Germline V gene lookup returns CDR1 SNHLY and CDR2 FYNNEI. V was clipped by 4 bases and J by 4 bases; unmatched bases: 3. The CDR3 loop spans 13 amino acids. Method: immunoSEQ multiplex PCR; TCRdb's copy keeps in-frame clones and lacks some. This repertoire shows 150,000 to 170,000 clones, around 88% found once; its top ten account for under 25%. With regard to this clone: Its antigen is not known.

This sequence was found in a man younger than 30 in good health and CMV-seropositive. Sequencing was carried out using PBMCs. This rearrangement joins TRBV2 to TRBJ1-1; 7 bases agree with TRBD1. The CDR3 region is CASSVTGSTEAFF. The CDR3 bases are TGTGCCAGCAGTGTGACAGGGAGCACTGAAGCTTTCTTT.